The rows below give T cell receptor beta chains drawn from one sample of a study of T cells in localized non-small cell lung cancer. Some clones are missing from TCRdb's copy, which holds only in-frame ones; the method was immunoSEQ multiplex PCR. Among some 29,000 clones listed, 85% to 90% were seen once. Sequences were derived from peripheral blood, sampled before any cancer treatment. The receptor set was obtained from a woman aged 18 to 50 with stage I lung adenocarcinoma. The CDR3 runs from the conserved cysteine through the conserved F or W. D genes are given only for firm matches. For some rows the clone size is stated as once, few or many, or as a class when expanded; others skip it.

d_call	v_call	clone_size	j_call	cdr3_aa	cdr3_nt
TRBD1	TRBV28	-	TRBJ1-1	CASSIRQGVMNTEAFF	TGTGCCAGCAGTATAAGACAGGGTGTCATGAACACTGAAGCTTTCTTT
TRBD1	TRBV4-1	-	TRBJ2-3	CASRQGSTDTQYF	TGCGCCAGCAGACAGGGGTCGACAGATACGCAGTATTTT
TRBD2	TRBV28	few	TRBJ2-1	CASSSRLAGGPSSYNEQFF	TGTGCCAGCAGTTCCCGACTAGCGGGAGGCCCGAGCTCCTACAATGAGCAGTTCTTC
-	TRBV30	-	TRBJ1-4	CAWSVQSYEKLFF	TGTGCCTGGAGTGTACAGTCATATGAAAAACTGTTTTTT
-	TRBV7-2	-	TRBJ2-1	CASSRTDEQFF	TGTGCCAGCAGCCGGACGGATGAGCAGTTCTTC
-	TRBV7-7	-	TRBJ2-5	CASSLEPPGGSGAETQYF	TGTGCTAGCAGCTTGGAGCCCCCTGGGGGGAGTGGGGCGGAGACCCAGTACTTC
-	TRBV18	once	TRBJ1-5	CASSPPNSNQPQHF	TGTGCCAGCTCACCACCAAATAGCAATCAGCCCCAGCATTTT
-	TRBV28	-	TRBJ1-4	CASSRGRINEKLFF	TGTGCCAGCAGCCGGGGACGGATTAATGAAAAACTGTTTTTT
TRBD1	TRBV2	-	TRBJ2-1	CASLPWGQGYNEQFF	TGTGCCAGCTTACCCTGGGGACAGGGGTATAATGAGCAGTTCTTC
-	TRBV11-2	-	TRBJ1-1	CASSFTENTEAFF	TGTGCCAGCAGCTTTACAGAGAACACTGAAGCTTTCTTT
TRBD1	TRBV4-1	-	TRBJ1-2	CASSQQTGGYGYTF	TGCGCCAGCAGCCAACAAACAGGGGGCTATGGCTACACCTTC
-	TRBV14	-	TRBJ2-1	CASSHFILPGAATGFF	TGTGCCAGCAGCCATTTTATCCTGCCGGGGGCGGCGACGGGGTTCTTC
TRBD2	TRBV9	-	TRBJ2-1	CASSVGLAGGFSSYNEQFF	TGTGCCAGCAGCGTAGGGTTAGCGGGAGGTTTTAGCTCCTACAATGAGCAGTTCTTC
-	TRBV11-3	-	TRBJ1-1	CASSWNADTEAFF	TGTGCCAGCAGCTGGAATGCGGACACTGAAGCTTTCTTT
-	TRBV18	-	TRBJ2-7	CASSPAGSSYEQYF	TGTGCCAGCTCACCAGCGGGGAGCTCCTACGAGCAGTACTTC
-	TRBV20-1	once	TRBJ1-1	CSARGDTEAFF	TGCAGTGCTAGAGGGGACACTGAAGCTTTCTTT
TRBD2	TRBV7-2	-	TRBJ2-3	CASSPKTSGKDTQYF	TGTGCCAGCAGTCCAAAGACTAGCGGGAAGGATACGCAGTATTTT
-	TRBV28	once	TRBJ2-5	CASSLPQETQYF	TGTGCCAGCAGTCTACCACAAGAGACCCAGTACTTC
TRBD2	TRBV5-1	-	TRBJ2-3	CASSFRLAGPGDTQYF	TGCGCCAGCAGCTTTAGACTAGCGGGCCCCGGAGATACGCAGTATTTT
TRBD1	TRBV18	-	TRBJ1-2	CASSPDRVYGYTF	TGTGCCAGCTCCCCGGACAGGGTCTATGGCTACACCTTC
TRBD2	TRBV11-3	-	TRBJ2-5	CASSPRPSGVNDF	TGTGCCAGCAGCCCACGGCCTAGCGGGGTTAATGACTTC
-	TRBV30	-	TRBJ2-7	CAWSVSSSGRGYEQYF	TGTGCCTGGAGTGTGAGTTCGAGTGGGAGAGGCTACGAGCAGTACTTC
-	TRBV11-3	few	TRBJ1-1	CASSLWGRTEAFF	TGTGCCAGCAGCTTATGGGGGCGAACTGAAGCTTTCTTT
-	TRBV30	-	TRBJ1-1	CAWSKTEAFF	TGTGCCTGGAGCAAAACGGAGGCTTTCTTT
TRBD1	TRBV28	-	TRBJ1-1	CASTAGTGGDTEAFF	TGTGCCAGCACCGCGGGGACAGGGGGGGATACTGAAGCTTTCTTT
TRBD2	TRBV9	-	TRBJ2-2	CASSDTRTSGTGELFF	TGTGCCAGCAGCGACACTCGGACTAGCGGTACCGGGGAGCTGTTTTTT
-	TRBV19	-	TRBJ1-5	CASSPLPTGSQPQHF	TGTGCCAGTAGTCCCTTACCCACAGGGTCCCAGCCCCAGCATTTT
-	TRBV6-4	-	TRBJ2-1	CASSVVGSSYNEQFF	TGTGCCAGCAGTGTGGTGGGGTCCTCTTACAATGAGCAGTTCTTC
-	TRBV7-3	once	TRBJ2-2	CASSYDQDTGELFF	TGTGCCAGCAGCTATGATCAGGACACCGGGGAGCTGTTTTTT
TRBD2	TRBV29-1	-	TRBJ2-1	CSVEPSGSEPEQFF	TGCAGCGTTGAACCTAGCGGGAGCGAACCTGAGCAGTTCTTC
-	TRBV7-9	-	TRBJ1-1	CASSSQLNTEAFF	TGTGCCAGCAGCTCTCAGCTGAACACTGAAGCTTTCTTT
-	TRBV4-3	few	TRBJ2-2	CASSPTSRTGELFF	TGCGCCAGCAGCCCTACTAGCCGCACCGGGGAGCTGTTTTTT
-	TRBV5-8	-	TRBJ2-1	CASSQDAQGEQFF	TGTGCCAGCAGCCAAGACGCCCAAGGGGAGCAGTTCTTC
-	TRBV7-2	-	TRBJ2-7	CASSLPSSYEQYF	TGTGCCAGCAGCTTACCCAGCTCCTACGAGCAGTACTTC
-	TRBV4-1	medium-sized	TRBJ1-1	CASSQEYRYTEAFF	TGCGCCAGCAGCCAAGAGTACAGGTACACTGAAGCTTTCTTT
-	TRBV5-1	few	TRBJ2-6	CASRERSGANVLTF	TGCGCCAGCAGGGAGCGCTCTGGGGCCAACGTCCTGACTTTC
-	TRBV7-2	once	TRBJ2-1	CASSQGFRQFF	TGTGCCAGCAGCCAAGGCTTTCGGCAGTTCTTC
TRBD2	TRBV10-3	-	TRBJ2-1	CAISESTSGVSYNEQFF	TGTGCCATCAGTGAGTCGACTAGCGGGGTCTCCTACAATGAGCAGTTCTTC
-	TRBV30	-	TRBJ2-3	CAWSIHEDTQYF	TGTGCCTGGAGTATACATGAAGATACGCAGTATTTT
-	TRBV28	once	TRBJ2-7	CASSLTSSYEQYF	TGTGCCAGCAGTTTAACGTCCTCCTACGAGCAGTACTTC